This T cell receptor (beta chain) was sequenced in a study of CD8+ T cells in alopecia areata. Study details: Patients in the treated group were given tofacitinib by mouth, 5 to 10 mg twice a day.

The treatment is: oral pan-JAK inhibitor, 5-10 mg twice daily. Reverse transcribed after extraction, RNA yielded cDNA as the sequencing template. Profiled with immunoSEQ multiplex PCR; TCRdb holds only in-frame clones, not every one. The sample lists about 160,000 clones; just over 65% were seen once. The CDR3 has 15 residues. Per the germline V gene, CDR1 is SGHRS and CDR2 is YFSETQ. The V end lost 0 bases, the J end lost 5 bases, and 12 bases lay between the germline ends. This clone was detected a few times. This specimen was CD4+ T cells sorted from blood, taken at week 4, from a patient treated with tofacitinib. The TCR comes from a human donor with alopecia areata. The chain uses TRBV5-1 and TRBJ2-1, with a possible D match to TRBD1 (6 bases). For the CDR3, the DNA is TGCGCCAGCAGCTTGGAGGGCAGGGGAAACAATGAGCAGTTCTTC. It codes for CASSLEGRGNNEQFF.